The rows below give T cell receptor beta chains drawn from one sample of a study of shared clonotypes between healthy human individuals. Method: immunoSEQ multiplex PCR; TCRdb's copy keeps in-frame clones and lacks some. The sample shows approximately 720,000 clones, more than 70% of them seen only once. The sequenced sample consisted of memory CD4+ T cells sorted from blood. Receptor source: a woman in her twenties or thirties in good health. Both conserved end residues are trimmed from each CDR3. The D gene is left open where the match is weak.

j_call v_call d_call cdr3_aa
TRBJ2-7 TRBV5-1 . ASSLPGEPTYEQY
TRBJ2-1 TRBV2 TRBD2 ASDVTGGYNEQF
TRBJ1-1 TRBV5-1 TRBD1 ASSGQVNTEAF
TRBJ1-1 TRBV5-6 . ASTGEEAGAAF
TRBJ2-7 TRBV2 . ASTDLRGDEQY
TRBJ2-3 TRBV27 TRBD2 ASSSKGLAGWQDTQY
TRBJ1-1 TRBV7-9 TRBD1 ASSFRDRVTEAF
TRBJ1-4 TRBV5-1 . ASSFGREGEKLF
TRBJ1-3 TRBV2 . ASGRPRSGNTIY
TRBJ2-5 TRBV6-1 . ASSLLGKETQY
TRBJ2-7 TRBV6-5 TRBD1 ASSYRGMEYEQY
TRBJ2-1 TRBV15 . ATSTKTGLYNEQF
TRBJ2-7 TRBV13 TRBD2 ASSLGHSGRENEQY
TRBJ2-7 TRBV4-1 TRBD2 ASSFLAGIYEQY
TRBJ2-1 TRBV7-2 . ASSYDRTLNEQF
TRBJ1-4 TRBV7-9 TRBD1 ASSQGQAGKLF
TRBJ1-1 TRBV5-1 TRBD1 ASSLNNPGQGSTEAF
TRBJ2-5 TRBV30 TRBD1 AWRTGGQTQY
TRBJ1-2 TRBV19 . ASTVGREYGYT
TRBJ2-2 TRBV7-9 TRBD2 ASSWTTGRGELF
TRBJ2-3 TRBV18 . ASSANLPPDTQY
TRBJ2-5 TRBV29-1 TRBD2 SARGGMETQY
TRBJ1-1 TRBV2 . ASSEGFLNTEAF
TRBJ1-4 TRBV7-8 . ASSLARGDREKLF
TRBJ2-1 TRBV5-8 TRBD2 ASSLGTSGNYNEQF
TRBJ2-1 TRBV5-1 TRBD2 ASNQGALAGVYNEQF
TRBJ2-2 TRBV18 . ASSQKGRRGTGELF
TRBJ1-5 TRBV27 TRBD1 ASSRSGTGVGQPQH
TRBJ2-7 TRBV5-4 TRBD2 ASRLAGGSYEQY
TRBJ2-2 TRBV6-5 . ASSYQPDPNTGELF
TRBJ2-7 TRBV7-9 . ASSLLGSSYEQY
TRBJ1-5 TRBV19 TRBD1 AGGTDNQPQH
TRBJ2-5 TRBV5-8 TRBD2 ASSARLAGVGETQY
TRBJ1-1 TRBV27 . ASSPYADRRTEAF
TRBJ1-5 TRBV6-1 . ASRDSTRSQH
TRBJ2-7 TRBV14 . ASSQDMGTGHEQY
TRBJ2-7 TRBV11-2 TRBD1 ASRAGGQGYEQY
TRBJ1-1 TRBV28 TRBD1 ASSLGFFGSLGTGVVF
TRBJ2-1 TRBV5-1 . ASSLGPGGDNNEQF
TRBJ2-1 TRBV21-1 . ASSPRASANNEQF
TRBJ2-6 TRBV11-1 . ASSLQGLSGANVLT
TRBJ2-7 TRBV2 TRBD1 AGRTGTANYEQY
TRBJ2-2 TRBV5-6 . ASSLNRVIGELF
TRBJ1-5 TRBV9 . ASSVGPHGQPQH
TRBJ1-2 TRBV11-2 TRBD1 ASSSYDRGMDGYT
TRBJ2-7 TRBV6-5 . ASSYSGTASYEQY